The T cell receptor beta chain described here comes from a study of radiotherapy plus CTLA-4 blockade in lung cancer. General study points: Clones derived from tumor TCRs expanded in blood after radiotherapy plus ipilimumab.

Treatment of patients with chemo-refractory metastatic non-small-cell lung cancer consisted of focal radiation plus CTLA-4 blockade with ipilimumab. Sequencing used immunoSEQ multiplex PCR; TCRdb keeps in-frame clones, though not all of them. This table has about 95,000 clones, under 90% appearing once. As for this clone: Its target is unknown.

The sequence was obtained from a human donor with non-small cell lung cancer who had stable disease on radiotherapy plus ipilimumab. Sequencing was performed on peripheral blood, taken from a patient treated with radiotherapy plus ipilimumab.

CDR3 sequence: CSVVQGSDTQYF. CDR3 nucleotide sequence: TGCAGCGTTGTACAGGGATCAGATACGCAGTATTTT. The V and J genes are TRBV29-1 and TRBJ2-3, with a tentative D call TRBD1 (6 bases). From germline, CDR1 is SQVTM and CDR2 ANQGSEA. V shed 4 bases and J shed 4 bases, with 9 bases lying between them. The CDR3 contains 12 residues.